Following are 14 T cell receptor beta chains from one sample sequenced in a study of T cell responses to AZD1222 COVID-19 vaccine. Produced via immunoSEQ multiplex PCR; TCRdb's table is partial and in-frame only. The sample records 160,000 or so clones, around 90% being singletons. The sample was peripheral blood, taken 28 days after the second AZD1222 dose. The receptors here all came from an adult who received the AZD1222 COVID-19 vaccine.

This chain joins TRBV5-1 and TRBJ1-2, with a possible D match to TRBD1 (5 bases). The CDR3 has 14 residues. The germline V gene encodes CDR1 SGHRS and CDR2 YFSETQ. V lost 1 base and J lost 6, with 13 bases in between. The CDR3 nucleotides read TGCGCCAGCAGCTTGTCCAGGGTAAGGGATGGCTACACCTTC. Its translation is CASSLSRVRDGYTF.

The genes are TRBV9 and TRBJ2-2, with D perhaps assigned TRBD1 or TRBD2 (6 bases each). The V and J ends lost 2 bases and 5 bases respectively, with 10 bases between them. The CDR3 is 14 amino acids. CDR1 and CDR2 from the germline V gene are SGDLS and YYNGEE. The CDR3 loop reads CASSVTGRTGELFF. The CDR3, as DNA: TGTGCCAGCAGCGTTACAGGGAGGACCGGGGAGCTGTTTTTT.

J is TRBJ2-7 and V is TRBV6-6, with 9 bases fitting TRBD2. Trimming cost V 5 bases and J 0 bases; bases outside gene matches: 8. The CDR3 is 16 residues long. Per the germline V gene, CDR1 is MNHNY and CDR2 is SVGAGI (reference sequence). CDR3 sequence (DNA): TGTGCCAGCAGTCGGCCGACTAGCGGACTCTCCTACGAGCAGTACTTC. It yields the protein CASSRPTSGLSYEQYF.

This sequence joins TRBV6-5 and TRBJ2-2; D gene uncertain. Trimming pared 2 bases from V and 0 bases from J, leaving 7 bases between. Germline values: CDR1 MNHEY, CDR2 SVGAGI. The CDR3 covers 15 residues. Written as DNA, the CDR3 is TGTGCCAGCAGTTACGAACCTGCGAACACCGGGGAGCTGTTTTTT. It codes for CASSYEPANTGELFF.

The chain is built from TRBV6-5 and TRBJ1-5; 12 bases are a match to TRBD1. The CDR3 totals 15 residues. After removal of 6 bases from V and 7 bases from J, the junction contained 7 bases not matched to a gene. Looked up from germline, CDR1 is MNHEY and CDR2 is SVGAGI. The DNA of the CDR3 is TGTGCCAGCAGAACCGGGACAGGGGGCGGACAGCCCCAGCATTTT. It specifies CASRTGTGGGQPQHF.

The chain couples TRBV3-1 (or the pseudogene TRBV3-2) to TRBJ1-4, with 7 bases identical to TRBD1. The germline V gene encodes CDR1 LGHDT and CDR2 YNNKEL (reference sequence). This CDR3 region has 16 residues. V lost 1 base, J lost 8 bases, and 10 bases stayed unmatched. This CDR3 is CASSQGSAGGREKLFF. In nucleotides, the CDR3 is TGTGCCAGCAGCCAAGGGTCGGCAGGGGGAAGGGAAAAACTGTTTTTT.

This clone was counted a single time. The chain recombines TRBV6-1 with TRBJ1-1; TRBD1 matches at 9 bases. Germline V gene lookup returns CDR1 MNHNS and CDR2 SASEGT. The CDR3 has 14 amino acids. Unmatched junction bases numbered 2, after V lost 3 bases and J lost 3 bases. CDR3 sequence reads: CASSEGDRDTEAFF. The DNA for the CDR3 is TGTGCCAGCAGTGAGGGGGACAGGGACACTGAAGCTTTCTTT.

The DNA for the CDR3 is TGTGCCAGCAGCTCGGGGGGGAACTATGGCTACACCTTC. Amino acids: CASSSGGNYGYTF. The chain is built from TRBV9 and TRBJ1-2; the D gene is possibly TRBD1 (5 bases). Germline V CDR1 and CDR2: SGDLS, YYNGEE. Trimming removed 4 bases from V and 2 bases from J, with 9 bases in between. There are 13 residues in the CDR3.

This chain uses TRBV5-4 with TRBJ2-7; no reliable D call. This CDR3 comprises 15 residues. CDR1 and CDR2 (germline): SGHNT, YYREEE (reference sequence). With 1 base removed from V and 0 bases from J, the gap between germline ends came to 11 bases. CDR3 protein: CASSLFEAYSYEQYF. The CDR3 region has the DNA TGTGCCAGCAGCTTGTTTGAAGCCTACTCCTACGAGCAGTACTTC.

This chain uses TRBV5-1 with TRBJ2-3, with D possibly matching TRBD1 (6 bases). The CDR3 covers 15 residues. V dropped 4 bases and J dropped 2 bases, with 14 bases sitting between them. CDR1 is SGHRS, CDR2 YFSETQ, per germline. DNA for the CDR3: TGCGCCAGCAGCATTACGGGACACCTCACAGATACGCAGTATTTT. Protein sequence: CASSITGHLTDTQYF.

This chain uses TRBV7-2 with TRBJ2-7; D is perhaps TRBD1 (6 bases). CDR1 and CDR2 from the germline V gene are SGHTA and FQGNSA. V lost 3 bases and J 0 bases, leaving 9 bases between the germline ends. This CDR3 spans 14 amino acids. CDR3 bases: TGTGCCAGCAGCTTTCAACAGGGCTCCTACGAGCAGTACTTC. Translation gives CASSFQQGSYEQYF.

The V call is TRBV2, the J call TRBJ1-2; D is perhaps TRBD1 (6 bases). The CDR3 has 13 amino acids. The germline V gene has CDR1 SNHLY and CDR2 FYNNEI. V was clipped by 8 bases and J by 5 bases, with 15 bases between them. CDR3: CASPGGAGYGYTF. In nucleotides, the CDR3 is TGTGCCAGCCCCGGGGGCGCGGGGTATGGCTACACCTTC.

J is TRBJ1-6 and V is TRBV7-2; TRBD1 matches 7 bases. V was pared by 8 bases and J by 6 bases, with 1 base of the junction left unmatched. Germline CDR1 is SGHTA and CDR2 is FQGNSA. There are 12 residues in the CDR3. CDR3 DNA sequence: TGTGCCAGCGGGACAGCTAATTCACCCCTCCACTTT. Its translation: CASGTANSPLHF.

The V gene is TRBV4-1, the J gene TRBJ1-1; a possible D gene is TRBD1 (5 bases). This CDR3 has 15 amino acids. The V gene's germline CDR1 is MGHRA and CDR2 YSYEKL. Trimming removed 1 base at V and 1 base at J, with 10 bases between. The DNA for the CDR3 is TGCGCCAGCAGCCAAGTATACGGACAGAACACTGAAGCTTTCTTT. Its translation is CASSQVYGQNTEAFF.